The 30 T cell receptor beta chains listed next were all sequenced from one sample in a study of STAT3 mutations in large granular lymphocyte leukemia. Study conclusions and caveats: At least one immunodominant TCR beta clonotype appeared in every T-cell large granular lymphocyte leukemia patient.

TCRdb keeps only in-frame clones here, not all; method: immunoSEQ multiplex PCR. Of around 13,000 clones in the sample, over 75% were seen once. Their antigens are not known. The sequenced sample was peripheral blood mononuclear cells. Source of these receptors: a man aged 55 to 70 with T-cell large granular lymphocyte leukemia. Some clones in this sample may be carry-over from other donors' samples.

V gene TRBV30 combines with J gene TRBJ1-3; D call uncertain. Trimming shortened V by 0 bases and J by 4 bases, and 7 bases separated the two germline ends. From germline, CDR1 is GTSNPN and CDR2 SVGIG (reference sequence). The CDR3 is 13 residues long. The CDR3 bases are TGTGCCTGGAGTGTGTCGGGAGGAAACACCATATATTTT. It translates to CAWSVSGGNTIYF.

The chain has TRBV9 and TRBJ2-7; 9 bases line up with TRBD2. CDR1 and CDR2 from the germline V gene are SGDLS and YYNGEE. The CDR3 extends over 17 amino acids. J lost 2 bases, V lost 4 bases, and 13 bases had no gene match. The CDR3 DNA is TGTGCCAGCAGCCCCTCTATATACGGCGGGAGGGCCTACGAGCAGTACTTC. As protein: CASSPSIYGGRAYEQYF.

The chain recombines TRBV28 with TRBJ2-1; the D is unclear. There are 14 residues in the CDR3. Germline loops: CDR1 MDHEN, CDR2 SYDVKM. Trimming took 2 bases from V and 4 from J, leaving 9 bases between them. CDR3 DNA sequence: TGTGCCAGCAGTTTAGTGGGGAATTACAATGAGCAGTTCTTC. Protein: CASSLVGNYNEQFF.

The rearrangement joins TRBV6-6 to TRBJ1-1, with 8 positions matching TRBD1. The CDR3 totals 13 residues. The V segment lost 8 bases and the J segment 5 bases; nucleotides outside the gene matches: 7. Germline V gene sequence: CDR1 MNHNY, CDR2 SVGAGI (reference sequence). The CDR3 coding sequence is TGTGCCAGCCGAGCCTACAGGGGGACTGAAGCTTTCTTT. Translated, it gives CASRAYRGTEAFF.

This chain links TRBV28 with TRBJ2-6; D not resolved. The CDR3 extends over 18 amino acids. Germline lookup yields CDR1 MDHEN and CDR2 SYDVKM. Trimming left V 5 bases short and J 0 bases short, with 17 bases between. As DNA, the CDR3 is TGTGCCAGCAGTCCCGTCGGACGGTTACTCTCTGGGGCCAACGTCCTGACTTTC. Translated, it gives CASSPVGRLLSGANVLTF.

This sequence joins TRBV5-1 and TRBJ2-5; D is ambiguous. Germline V gene sequence: CDR1 SGHRS, CDR2 YFSETQ. The CDR3 loop spans 14 amino acids. Trimming left V 4 bases short and J 2 bases short, with 12 bases between. CDR3 sequence reads: CASSTSPPQETQYF. The CDR3 nucleotides read TGCGCCAGCAGCACCTCCCCTCCTCAAGAGACCCAGTACTTC.

The CDR3 bases are TGTGCCAGCAGTTTACTTGACTTGATGAACGAGCAGTACTTC. Residues: CASSLLDLMNEQYF. The chain carries TRBV27 and TRBJ2-7; D is unclear. The CDR3 sequence is 14 residues long. The germline CDR1 and CDR2 sequences are MNHEY and SMNVEV (reference sequence). Trimming left V 2 bases short and J 5 bases short, with 13 bases between.

The chain combines TRBV2 with TRBJ2-7; D is undetermined. Germline V gene data show CDR1 as SNHLY and CDR2 as FYNNEI. V was pared by 8 bases and J by 3 bases, with 5 bases between. The CDR3 totals 10 residues. The CDR3: CASANYEQYF. The CDR3 coding sequence is TGTGCCAGCGCTAACTACGAGCAGTACTTC.

The CDR3 loop is CASSLALQETQYF. In nucleotides, the CDR3 is TGTGCCAGCAGCTTAGCCCTCCAAGAGACCCAGTACTTC. V and J are TRBV7-2 and TRBJ2-5; D unresolved. The CDR3 consists of 13 residues. Germline V gene sequence: CDR1 SGHTA, CDR2 FQGNSA. V was trimmed by 0 bases and J by 1 base, leaving 3 bases between them.

The chain is built from TRBV6-1 and TRBJ1-2; 9 bases agree with TRBD1. Germline loops: CDR1 MNHNS, CDR2 SASEGT. Trimming took 5 bases from V and 5 from J; bases not matched to a gene: 3. This CDR3 comprises 13 residues. CDR3 DNA sequence: TGTGCCAGCAGTACCGGGACAGGGTATGGCTACACCTTC. Its protein is CASSTGTGYGYTF.

The chain couples TRBV5-1 to TRBJ1-6; 7 bases map to TRBD1. From germline, CDR1 is SGHRS and CDR2 YFSETQ. V lost 3 bases and J lost 7; bases outside the gene matches: 16. The CDR3 runs to 18 residues. CDR3 DNA sequence: TGCGCCAGCAGCTCCGGACAGGCCCGACGAAACAGAAATTCACCCCTCCACTTT. Amino acid sequence: CASSSGQARRNRNSPLHF. Combining the CDR3 with reference TRBV5-1 and TRBJ1-6 gives the whole variable domain KAGVTQTPRYLIKTRGQQVTLSCSPISGHRSVSWYQQTPGQGLQFLFEYFSETQRNKGNFPGRFSGRQFSNSRSEMNVSTLELGDSALYLCASSSGQARRNRNSPLHFGNGTRLTVT.

V and J are TRBV10-3 and TRBJ2-7, with 10 bases matching TRBD1. Germline lookup yields CDR1 ENHRY and CDR2 SYGVKD. The CDR3 totals 14 residues. V was pared by 4 bases and J by 6 bases, with 6 bases of the junction left unmatched. DNA for the CDR3: TGTGCCATCAGTGGACGACAGGGGGCTGGCGAGCAGTACTTC. It yields the protein CAISGRQGAGEQYF.

V usage is TRBV18 and J usage is TRBJ2-7, with TRBD2 matching 10 bases. Losses at the gene ends were 2 bases for V and 2 bases for J; bases not matched to a gene: 15. Looked up from germline, CDR1 is KGHSH and CDR2 is LQKENI. CDR3 length: 19 residues. The CDR3 DNA sequence: TGTGCCAGCTCACCATTCGGAGGGCCCGGTAGCGGGAGGCCCTACGAGCAGTACTTC. Translated: CASSPFGGPGSGRPYEQYF.

The chain recombines TRBV19 with TRBJ1-2, with 10 bases matching TRBD1. Germline-derived CDR1 and CDR2 are LNHDA and SQIVND (reference sequence). Trimming removed 5 bases from V and 7 bases from J; junction bases left unmatched: 10. This CDR3 is built from 15 residues. CDR3 DNA: TGTGCCAGTAGTCCTTCGGGACAGGGGAGAGGTGGCTACACCTTC. Protein: CASSPSGQGRGGYTF.

This clone showed up just a few times. The J gene is TRBJ2-1, the V gene TRBV5-1, with TRBD2 identical over 7 bases. This CDR3 comprises 14 residues. With V trimmed by 4 bases and J by 9 bases, 10 bases remained unmatched. Germline values: CDR1 SGHRS, CDR2 YFSETQ. The CDR3 reads CASSPRGAGFEQFF. The CDR3 nucleotides read TGCGCCAGCAGCCCCCGGGGAGCGGGATTTGAGCAGTTCTTC.

The table lists this clone with a count of one. This chain links TRBV11-2 with TRBJ2-3; 11 bases agree with TRBD2. In germline, CDR1 is SGHAT, CDR2 FQNNGV. CDR3 length equals 17 residues. With V trimmed by 10 bases and J by 5 bases, 17 bases remained unmatched. CDR3 sequence: CATGGTSGGQQGDTQYF. CDR3 nucleotide sequence: TGTGCCACCGGGGGCACTAGCGGGGGACAACAGGGAGATACGCAGTATTTT.

The chain recombines TRBV27 with TRBJ2-1, with 12 bases identical to TRBD2. CDR1 MNHEY and CDR2 SMNVEV come from the germline V gene (reference sequence). This CDR3 is 14 amino acids long. Losses at the gene ends were 7 bases for V and 8 bases for J; bases not matched to a gene: 6. This CDR3 is CASTSTSGRYEQFF. The CDR3 DNA is TGTGCCAGCACCTCGACTAGCGGGAGATATGAGCAGTTCTTC.

The rearrangement links TRBV6-5 to TRBJ2-5; TRBD2 agrees at 10 bases. CDR3 size: 15 residues. Unmatched junction bases numbered 2, after V lost 0 bases and J lost 4 bases. The germline V gene has CDR1 MNHEY and CDR2 SVGAGI. The CDR3 reads CASSYSLAGVETQYF. The CDR3 DNA reads as TGTGCCAGCAGTTACTCCCTAGCGGGAGTAGAGACCCAGTACTTC.

The chain recombines TRBV5-3 with TRBJ1-6; tentative D call: TRBD1 (6 bases). TRBV5-3 is treated as an ORF (open reading frame) with a function not yet certain. This CDR3 spans 16 amino acids. Trimming took 4 bases from V and 6 from J, leaving 17 bases between them. This CDR3 reads CARSPGGGGLNSPLHF. CDR3 nucleotides: TGTGCCAGAAGCCCTGGGGGTGGGGGGCTTAATTCACCCCTCCACTTT.

This chain uses TRBV28 with TRBJ2-3, with D possibly being TRBD2 (5 bases). The CDR3 covers 14 residues. The V and J ends lost 5 bases and 3 bases respectively, with 12 bases between them. CDR1 is MDHEN and CDR2 is SYDVKM in the germline V gene. The CDR3 is CASSPPPGTDTQYF. In DNA, the CDR3 is TGTGCCAGCAGTCCCCCCCCGGGAACAGATACGCAGTATTTT.

The chain is built from TRBV6-1 and TRBJ1-5, with 8 positions matching TRBD1. V shed 6 bases and J 7 bases; nucleotides not matched to a gene: 11. The CDR3 totals 15 residues. CDR1 is MNHNS, CDR2 SASEGT, per germline. CDR3 nucleotides: TGTGCCAGCAGCGCGGACAGGGCTCGGGGCCAGCCCCAGCATTTT. Amino acids: CASSADRARGQPQHF.

The V call is TRBV28, the J call TRBJ1-2; D may be TRBD1 (5 bases). CDR1 MDHEN and CDR2 SYDVKM come from the germline V gene. This CDR3 is built from 16 residues. V lost 2 bases and J 8 bases, leaving 21 bases between the germline ends. CDR3 sequence (DNA): TGTGCCAGCAGTTTAAATCGCCCCGAGGGGAGATGGGGCTACACCTTC. It encodes CASSLNRPEGRWGYTF.

J is TRBJ1-3 and V is TRBV7-2; D gene uncertain. The ends were cut back, 2 bases at V and 4 bases at J, with 3 bases in the middle. Germline CDR1 SGHTA, CDR2 FQGNSA. The CDR3 totals 12 residues. The CDR3 here is CASSLMGNTIYF. The CDR3 DNA sequence: TGTGCCAGCAGCTTAATGGGAAACACCATATATTTT.

The V gene is TRBV7-9, the J gene TRBJ1-5; D perhaps matches TRBD1 (5 bases). The CDR3 sequence is 13 residues long. Germline values: CDR1 SEHNR, CDR2 FQNEAQ (reference sequence). Trimming removed 1 base at V and 6 bases at J, with 7 bases between. CDR3 amino acids: CASSLGGSQPQHF. The CDR3 region has the DNA TGTGCCAGCAGCTTAGGGGGGTCTCAGCCCCAGCATTTT.

This clone occurred once. The chain recombines TRBV5-1 with TRBJ1-1, with D possibly matching TRBD1 (6 bases). Germline CDR1 is SGHRS and CDR2 is YFSETQ. This CDR3 has 16 residues. The ends were cut back, 4 bases at V and 1 base at J, with 17 bases in the middle. Written as DNA, the CDR3 is TGCGCCAGCAGCCCCTTCCTACAGGGTCAGAACACTGAAGCTTTCTTT. This codes for CASSPFLQGQNTEAFF.

This clone qualifies as medium-sized. This chain connects TRBV6-5 to TRBJ2-3, with a tentative D call TRBD2 (6 bases). The CDR3 covers 15 residues. V lost 2 bases, J lost 3 bases, and 12 bases lay in between. Germline V gene sequence: CDR1 MNHEY, CDR2 SVGAGI. CDR3 in amino acids: CASSYTQTSTDTQYF. The DNA for the CDR3 is TGTGCCAGCAGTTACACCCAGACTAGTACAGATACGCAGTATTTT.

J is TRBJ2-1 and V is TRBV7-9; D gene ambiguous. The germline V gene has CDR1 SEHNR and CDR2 FQNEAQ (reference sequence). The CDR3 runs to 12 residues. V gave up 0 bases and J gave up 8 bases, with 5 bases separating them. The CDR3 sequence: CASSLATDEQFF. The CDR3 DNA reads as TGTGCCAGCAGCTTAGCGACGGATGAGCAGTTCTTC.

V is TRBV6-5 and J is TRBJ1-5; D is perhaps TRBD1 (6 bases). Trimming shortened V by 6 bases and J by 1 base, and 10 bases separated the two germline ends. CDR3 length: 14 amino acids. The V gene's germline CDR1 is MNHEY and CDR2 SVGAGI. DNA of the CDR3: TGTGCCAGCAGGCGAACAGGGAGCAATCAGCCCCAGCATTTT. Translation gives CASRRTGSNQPQHF.

Of note for this clone: Other DNA sequences from this sample encode an identical CDR3 as well. Here the CDR3 DNA reads TGTGCCTGGAGTCCAGGGGACTATGGCTACACCTTC. Amino acids: CAWSPGDYGYTF. The chain joins TRBV30 to TRBJ1-2, with D perhaps TRBD1 (6 bases). CDR1 and CDR2 (germline): GTSNPN, SVGIG (reference sequence). The CDR3 runs 12 residues. The V end lost 2 bases, the J end lost 3 bases, and 7 bases lay between the germline ends.

This clone was counted only a few times. The gene calls are TRBV28 and TRBJ1-2, with a weak D call TRBD1 (5 bases). The CDR3 extends over 15 amino acids. V lost 0 bases and J lost 0, with 8 bases in between. The germline gives CDR1 MDHEN, CDR2 SYDVKM. CDR3: CASSLWTDTNYGYTF. DNA for the CDR3: TGTGCCAGCAGTTTATGGACAGATACTAACTATGGCTACACCTTC.